What follows are 9 T cell receptor beta chains derived from one specimen sequenced in a study of blood T cell repertoires in COVID-19. Only in-frame clones appear in the TCRdb table, and some are missing; sequencing was by immunoSEQ multiplex PCR. The sample lists hundreds of thousands of clones, 91% occurring once. The sequencing input was peripheral blood. The receptors were sampled from a young woman who had recovered from COVID-19.

The gene calls are TRBV5-4 and TRBJ2-1, with 7 bases lining up with TRBD2. The J segment lost 7 bases and the V segment lost 4 bases, leaving 14 bases of the junction unmatched. Germline V lookup: CDR1 SGHNT, CDR2 YYREEE (reference sequence). The CDR3 has 16 amino acids. CDR3 sequence: CASSGGGGLPGNEQFF. In nucleotides, the CDR3 is TGTGCCAGCAGCGGCGGGGGAGGGCTCCCGGGGAATGAGCAGTTCTTC.

This sequence joins TRBV2 and TRBJ1-1, with 10 nucleotides matching TRBD1. Trimming at V came to 4 bases and at J to 5 bases, leaving 7 bases not matched to a gene. Germline V gene data show CDR1 as SNHLY and CDR2 as FYNNEI. The CDR3 has 15 residues. The CDR3 region has the DNA TGTGCCAGCAGTGCGTTGACAGGGGGCTATACTGAAGCTTTCTTT. Amino acid sequence: CASSALTGGYTEAFF. Full variable domain (remainder filled in from reference TRBV2 and TRBJ1-1): EPEVTQTPSHQVTQMGQEVILRCVPISNHLYFYWYRQILGQKVEFLVSFYNNEISEKSEIFDDQFSVERPDGSNFTLKIRSTKLEDSAMYFCASSALTGGYTEAFFGQGTRLTVV.

This chain joins TRBV19 and TRBJ2-1; TRBD2 agrees at 9 bases. V lost 0 bases and J lost 2; bases outside the gene matches: 8. Germline lookup yields CDR1 LNHDA and CDR2 SQIVND (reference sequence). CDR3 length: 18 residues. This CDR3 reads CASSIDVNSGSTYNEQFF. The CDR3 DNA is TGTGCCAGTAGTATAGACGTAAATAGCGGGAGTACCTACAATGAGCAGTTCTTC.

V is TRBV19 and J is TRBJ2-2; maybe TRBD2 (7 bases). The CDR3 sequence is 14 residues long. Trimming cost V 6 bases and J 7 bases, with 15 bases left between them. Germline CDR1 is LNHDA and CDR2 is SQIVND (reference sequence). This chain's CDR3 is CASSNQGGGGELFF. Written as DNA, the CDR3 is TGTGCCAGTAGCAACCAGGGAGGGGGCGGGGAGCTGTTTTTT.

This clone was seen a few times. The chain couples TRBV14 to TRBJ1-1; 10 bases agree with TRBD1. The germline V gene has CDR1 SGHDN and CDR2 FVKESK. V dropped 4 bases and J dropped 1; count of bases not matched to a gene: 12. This CDR3 is 18 amino acids long. The CDR3 loop is CASSPWRRQGARNTEAFF. CDR3 sequence (DNA): TGTGCCAGCAGCCCTTGGAGGAGACAGGGGGCGCGGAACACTGAAGCTTTCTTT.

This clone was detected once. The CDR3: CASSLDSSGYGDEQFF. The DNA of the CDR3 is TGTGCCAGCAGCTTAGATTCGTCTGGGTACGGGGATGAGCAGTTCTTC. The genes are TRBV11-2 and TRBJ2-1, with D possibly being TRBD2 (5 bases). The V and J ends lost 0 bases and 8 bases respectively, with 17 bases between them. This CDR3 contains 16 residues. Germline CDR1 SGHAT, CDR2 FQNNGV.

The chain joins TRBV6-4 to TRBJ1-1; the D is unclear. The V gene lost 2 bases and the J gene lost 3 bases, with 13 bases spanning the gap. The CDR3 covers 15 residues. Germline CDR1 is MRHNA and CDR2 is SNTAGT. This chain's CDR3 is CASSDRPGSHTEAFF. DNA for the CDR3: TGTGCCAGCAGTGACCGGCCGGGGTCGCACACTGAAGCTTTCTTT.

This sequence joins TRBV10-1 and TRBJ2-2, with 11 nucleotides matching TRBD2. After removal of 6 bases from V and 4 bases from J, the junction contained 1 base not matched to a gene. The CDR3 contains 14 residues. The germline V gene encodes CDR1 WNHNN and CDR2 SYGVQD (reference sequence). The CDR3 DNA follows: TGCGCCAGCAGGGGGACTAGCGGCACCGGGGAGCTGTTTTTT. Translating gives CASRGTSGTGELFF.

The chain recombines TRBV10-3 with TRBJ2-7; no reliable D call. With 5 bases removed from V and 7 bases from J, the gap between germline ends came to 9 bases. This CDR3 contains 11 residues. The germline V gene encodes CDR1 ENHRY and CDR2 SYGVKD. CDR3 amino acids: CAISLSREQYV. The DNA for the CDR3 is TGTGCCATCAGTTTATCTAGAGAGCAGTACGTC.